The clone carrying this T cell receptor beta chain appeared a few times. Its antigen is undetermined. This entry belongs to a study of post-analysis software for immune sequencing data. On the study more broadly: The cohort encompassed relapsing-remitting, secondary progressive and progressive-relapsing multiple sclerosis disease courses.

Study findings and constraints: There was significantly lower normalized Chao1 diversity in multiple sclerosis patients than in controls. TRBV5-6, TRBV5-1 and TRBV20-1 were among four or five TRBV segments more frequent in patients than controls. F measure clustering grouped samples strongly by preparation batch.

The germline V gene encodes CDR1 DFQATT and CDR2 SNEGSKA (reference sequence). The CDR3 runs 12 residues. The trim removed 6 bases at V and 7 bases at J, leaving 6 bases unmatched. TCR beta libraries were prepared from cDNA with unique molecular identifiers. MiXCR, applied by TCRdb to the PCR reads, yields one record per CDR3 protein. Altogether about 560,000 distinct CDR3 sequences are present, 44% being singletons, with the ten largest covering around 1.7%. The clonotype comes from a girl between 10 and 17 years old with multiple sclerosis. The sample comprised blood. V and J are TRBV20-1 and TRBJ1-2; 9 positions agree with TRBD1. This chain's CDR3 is CSAWTGVGGYTF. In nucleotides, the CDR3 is TGCAGTGCATGGACAGGGGTAGGTGGCTACACCTTC.